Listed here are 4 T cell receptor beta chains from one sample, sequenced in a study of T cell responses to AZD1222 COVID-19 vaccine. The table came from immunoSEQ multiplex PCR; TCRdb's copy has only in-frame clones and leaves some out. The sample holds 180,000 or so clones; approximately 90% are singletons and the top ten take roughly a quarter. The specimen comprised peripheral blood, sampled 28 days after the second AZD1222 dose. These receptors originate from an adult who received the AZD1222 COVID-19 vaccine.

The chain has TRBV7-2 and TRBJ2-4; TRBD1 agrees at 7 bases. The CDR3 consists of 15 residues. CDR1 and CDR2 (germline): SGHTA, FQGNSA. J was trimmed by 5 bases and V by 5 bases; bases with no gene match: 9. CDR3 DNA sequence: TGTGCCAGCAGCCGTGGGGCAGGGGGTGAAAACATTCAGTACTTC. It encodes CASSRGAGGENIQYF.

CDR3 nucleotides: TGTGCCATCAGTGAGACCAGGGGGGAAAGCAACACCGGGGAGCTGTTTTTT. This codes for CAISETRGESNTGELFF. This chain uses TRBV10-3 with TRBJ2-2, with D possibly matching TRBD1 (7 bases). Trimming left V 2 bases short and J 2 bases short, with 15 bases between. CDR1 and CDR2 from the germline V gene are ENHRY and SYGVKD. This CDR3 contains 17 residues.

The CDR3: CASSLLERSEAFF. The CDR3 region has the DNA TGCGCCAGCAGCTTGTTAGAGCGCTCTGAAGCTTTCTTT. The chain has TRBV5-1 and TRBJ1-1; D gene unclear. V lost 1 base to trimming and J lost 6 bases, with 10 bases between them. The CDR3 spans 13 residues. CDR1 is SGHRS and CDR2 is YFSETQ in the germline V gene.

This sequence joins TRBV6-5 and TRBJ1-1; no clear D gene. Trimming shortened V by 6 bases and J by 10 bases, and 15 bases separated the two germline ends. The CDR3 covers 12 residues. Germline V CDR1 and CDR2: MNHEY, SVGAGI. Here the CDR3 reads CASSPRTGRAFF. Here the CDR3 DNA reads TGTGCCAGCAGCCCAAGGACGGGTCGAGCTTTCTTT.